The rows below give T cell receptor beta chains drawn from one sample of a study of CD8 T cells in ankylosing spondylitis. TCRdb analysed the 5' RACE reads with MiXCR anew, one entry per CDR3 protein. Among some 240,000 distinct CDR3 sequences listed, 6% to 8% were seen once. Sequencing used blood, either unsorted or a sorted T cell fraction (not recorded which). The source is a male donor with ankylosing spondylitis. CDR3s include the opening cysteine and the closing phenylalanine or tryptophan. The D gene is left open where the match is weak.

cdr3_aa: CASSLGRASEKLFF
cdr3_length: 14
d_call: .
v_call: TRBV7-6

cdr3_aa: CASSPIDIAGTNYGYTF
cdr3_length: 17
d_call: .
v_call: TRBV7-9

cdr3_aa: CASSAPRDLGYTF
cdr3_length: 13
d_call: .
v_call: TRBV7-9

cdr3_aa: CASSPPAGGRQYF
cdr3_length: 13
d_call: TRBD2
v_call: TRBV18

cdr3_aa: CASSPGSREPYNEQFF
cdr3_length: 16
d_call: .
v_call: TRBV18

cdr3_aa: CASSARAKAGYTF
cdr3_length: 13
d_call: .
v_call: TRBV7-2

cdr3_aa: CASKGLANTGELFF
cdr3_length: 14
d_call: .
v_call: TRBV2

cdr3_aa: CASSRGRGANEKLFF
cdr3_length: 15
d_call: .
v_call: TRBV7-2

cdr3_aa: CSVEGTETYEQYF
cdr3_length: 13
d_call: .
v_call: TRBV29-1

cdr3_aa: CASSQDLPTNYEQYF
cdr3_length: 15
d_call: .
v_call: TRBV4-3

cdr3_aa: CASSPLNSGSYNEQFF
cdr3_length: 16
d_call: TRBD2
v_call: TRBV6-2/TRBV6-3

cdr3_aa: CSAIDRASYEQYF
cdr3_length: 13
d_call: .
v_call: TRBV20-1

cdr3_aa: CASSEVNSPGELFF
cdr3_length: 14
d_call: .
v_call: TRBV6-4

cdr3_aa: CASSLSNEQFF
cdr3_length: 11
d_call: .
v_call: TRBV12-3/TRBV12-4

cdr3_aa: CASSFSSGGYETYEQYF
cdr3_length: 17
d_call: TRBD2
v_call: TRBV7-2

cdr3_aa: CASSHGRVPNSPLHF
cdr3_length: 15
d_call: .
v_call: TRBV4-3

cdr3_aa: CSASVRNTEAFF
cdr3_length: 12
d_call: .
v_call: TRBV20-1

cdr3_aa: CSVKDSHEQYF
cdr3_length: 11
d_call: .
v_call: TRBV29-1

cdr3_aa: CSARDMRLYSYNEQFF
cdr3_length: 16
d_call: .
v_call: TRBV20-1

cdr3_aa: CASKHLPGELFF
cdr3_length: 12
d_call: .
v_call: TRBV6-5

cdr3_aa: CASSSPGLAGRNEQFF
cdr3_length: 16
d_call: TRBD2
v_call: TRBV4-1

cdr3_aa: CATSDFSGTYNEQFF
cdr3_length: 15
d_call: .
v_call: TRBV24-1

cdr3_aa: CSVAPIGEQFF
cdr3_length: 11
d_call: .
v_call: TRBV29-1

cdr3_aa: CASSLGTGGMDTEAFF
cdr3_length: 16
d_call: TRBD1
v_call: TRBV7-9

cdr3_aa: CASSLLQGSTDTQYF
cdr3_length: 15
d_call: TRBD1
v_call: TRBV7-9

cdr3_aa: CASKLGQGLNQPQHF
cdr3_length: 15
d_call: .
v_call: TRBV2

cdr3_aa: CASSWGVPTDTQYF
cdr3_length: 14
d_call: .
v_call: TRBV10-1

cdr3_aa: CASRNGNAYGYTF
cdr3_length: 13
d_call: .
v_call: TRBV4-2

cdr3_aa: CASSLFGTQYF
cdr3_length: 11
d_call: .
v_call: TRBV28

cdr3_aa: CASSLGTGIGNEQFF
cdr3_length: 15
d_call: TRBD1
v_call: TRBV4-3

cdr3_aa: CASSFGQGAHNEQFF
cdr3_length: 15
d_call: TRBD1
v_call: TRBV19

cdr3_aa: CSARGTGMNTEAFF
cdr3_length: 14
d_call: TRBD1
v_call: TRBV20-1

cdr3_aa: CASSPQEGVYNEQFF
cdr3_length: 15
d_call: .
v_call: TRBV9

cdr3_aa: CASSGGLGPGREQYF
cdr3_length: 15
d_call: .
v_call: TRBV4-1

cdr3_aa: CASSPTDGLNTEAFF
cdr3_length: 15
d_call: .
v_call: TRBV7-9

cdr3_aa: CASSLGTGTGNTIYF
cdr3_length: 15
d_call: TRBD1
v_call: TRBV7-8

cdr3_aa: CASSVGASGDLNTQYF
cdr3_length: 16
d_call: TRBD2
v_call: TRBV9

cdr3_aa: CASSQSAGAPYNEQFF
cdr3_length: 16
d_call: .
v_call: TRBV14

cdr3_aa: CASSIQIAGGGMDEQFF
cdr3_length: 17
d_call: TRBD2
v_call: TRBV5-1

cdr3_aa: CASSQTMGGSPLHF
cdr3_length: 14
d_call: .
v_call: TRBV4-1

cdr3_aa: CASSPQWGGSGELFF
cdr3_length: 15
d_call: .
v_call: TRBV3-1

cdr3_aa: CASSQAALAGTGGNEQFF
cdr3_length: 18
d_call: TRBD1
v_call: TRBV4-1